This T cell receptor beta chain was found in a study of cytomegalovirus exposure and HLA in healthy donors. The PCR ran on 60 Vbeta and 13 Jbeta primers. The repertoire was sequenced with immunoSEQ multiplex PCR; TCRdb's copy has only in-frame clones and lacks some. The repertoire consists of approximately 190,000 clones, with around 86% occurring once and the leading ten covering about 0.84%. CDR1 is PRHDT, CDR2 FYEKMQ, per germline (reference sequence). J lost 1 base, V lost 3 bases, and 2 bases had no gene match. The CDR3 loop spans 15 amino acids. This TCR derives from a woman under 30 in good health and CMV-seronegative. The sequencing sample was made of PBMCs. The chain links TRBV13 to TRBJ2-1; 8 bases line up with TRBD2. CDR3 nucleotides: TGTGCCAGCAGCTTTACTAGCGGTTCCTACAATGAGCAGTTCTTC. It is translated as CASSFTSGSYNEQFF.